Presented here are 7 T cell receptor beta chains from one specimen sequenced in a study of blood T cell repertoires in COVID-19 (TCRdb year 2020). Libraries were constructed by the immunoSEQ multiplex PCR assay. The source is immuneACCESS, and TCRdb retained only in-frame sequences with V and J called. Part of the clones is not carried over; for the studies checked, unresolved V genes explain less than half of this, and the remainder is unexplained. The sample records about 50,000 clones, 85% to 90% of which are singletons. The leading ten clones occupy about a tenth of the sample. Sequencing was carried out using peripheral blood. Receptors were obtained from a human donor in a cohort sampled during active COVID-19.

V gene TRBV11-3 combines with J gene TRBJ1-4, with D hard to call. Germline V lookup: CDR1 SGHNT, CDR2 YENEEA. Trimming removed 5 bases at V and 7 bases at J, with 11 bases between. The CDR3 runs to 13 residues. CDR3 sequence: CASSPSSGEKLFF. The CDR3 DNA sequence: TGTGCCAGCAGCCCCTCGTCAGGTGAAAAACTGTTTTTT. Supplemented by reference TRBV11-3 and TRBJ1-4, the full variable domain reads EAGVVQSPRYKIIEKKQPVAFWCNPISGHNTLYWYLQNLGQGPELLIRYENEEAVDDSQLPKDRFSAERLKGVDSTLKIQPAELGDSAVYLCASSPSSGEKLFFGSGTQLSVL.

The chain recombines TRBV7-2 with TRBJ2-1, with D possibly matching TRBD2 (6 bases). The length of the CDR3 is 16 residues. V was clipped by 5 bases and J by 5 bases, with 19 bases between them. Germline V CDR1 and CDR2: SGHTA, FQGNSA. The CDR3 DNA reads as TGTGCCAGCAGCCCCACCGGGAGCACCCCTAACAATGAGCAGTTCTTC. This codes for CASSPTGSTPNNEQFF.

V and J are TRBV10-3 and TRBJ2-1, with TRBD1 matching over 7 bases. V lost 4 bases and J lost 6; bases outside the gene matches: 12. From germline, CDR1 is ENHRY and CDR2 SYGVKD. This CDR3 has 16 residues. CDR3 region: CAISGSTGNVANEQFF. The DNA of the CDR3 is TGTGCCATCAGTGGTTCGACAGGGAATGTGGCCAATGAGCAGTTCTTC.

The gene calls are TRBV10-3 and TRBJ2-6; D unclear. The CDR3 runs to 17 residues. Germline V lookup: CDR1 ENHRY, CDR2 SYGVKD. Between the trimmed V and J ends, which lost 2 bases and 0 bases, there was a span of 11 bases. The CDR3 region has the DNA TGTGCCATCAGTGAGAGGCGGCCTTACTCTGGGGCCAACGTCCTGACTTTC. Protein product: CAISERRPYSGANVLTF.

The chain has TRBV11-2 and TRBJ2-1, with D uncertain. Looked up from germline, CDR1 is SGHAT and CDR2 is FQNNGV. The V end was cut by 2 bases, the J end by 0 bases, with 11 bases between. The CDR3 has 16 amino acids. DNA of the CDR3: TGTGCCAGCAGCTTACTACCCTTGAGCTCCTACAATGAGCAGTTCTTC. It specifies CASSLLPLSSYNEQFF.

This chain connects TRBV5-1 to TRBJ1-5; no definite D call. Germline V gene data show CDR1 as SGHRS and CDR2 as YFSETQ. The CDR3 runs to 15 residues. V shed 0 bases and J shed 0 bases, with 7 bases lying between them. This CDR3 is CASSLDGDSNQPQHF. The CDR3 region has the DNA TGCGCCAGCAGCTTGGACGGTGATAGCAATCAGCCCCAGCATTTT.

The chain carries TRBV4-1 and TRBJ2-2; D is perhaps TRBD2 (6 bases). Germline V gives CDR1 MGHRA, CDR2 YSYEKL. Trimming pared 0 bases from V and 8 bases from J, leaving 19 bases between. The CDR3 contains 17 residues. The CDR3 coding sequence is TGCGCCAGCAGCCAAGAATTCCGCGGGATATCGGCGGGGGAGCTGTTTTTT. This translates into CASSQEFRGISAGELFF.